This T cell receptor (beta chain) derives from a study of a mutant IDH1 vaccine in newly diagnosed glioma (dated by TCRdb to the early 2020s). Concerning the study at large: Eight vaccinations were administered to patients in weeks 1, 3, 5, 7, 11, 15, 19 and 23, corresponding to visits V03 through V10. Vaccination was initiated 4-6 weeks after radiotherapy alone, or concurrently with temozolomide cycles in the chemotherapy-containing groups. Of the roughly 34 treated patients, about 62% were male and roughly 40% were female, and a mean age of around 40 years was recorded. Before enrollment, patients had received standard therapy of radiotherapy alone, temozolomide alone, or radiochemotherapy with temozolomide; most received the combination. Peripheral blood samples were drawn at six visits, namely V03 (baseline), V05, V07, V10, V12 and V13. For exploratory analyses, fewer than 30 treated patients had longitudinal TCRB deep sequencing done wherever samples were available.

Concerning this clone itself: The clone's antigen remains unknown. Per-base qualities were not stored, and no clone one base away is much larger.

The library relied on the immunoSEQ multiplex PCR assay. Rearranged TCR beta chain sequences were amplified using the hsTCRB Kit according to the manufacturer's protocol. An Illumina MiSeq was used to sequence the TCRB libraries. In the source study's methods: Demultiplexing, trimming and gene mapping were performed with the kit vendor's proprietary platform. TCRdb carries this immuneACCESS record with in-frame sequences only. Its versions omit some clonotypes, under half of them owing to an unresolved V gene in the studies checked, with the rest unexplained. V and J calls and clone size are given by that table; D and trimming were obtained from the DNA. The sample table contains 38,000 or so clones; only one count was recorded for approximately 80% of them. The ten largest clones add up to about 5.2% of the sample. The sample's time point, from its label and the paper: week 23, last vaccination. Every vaccine dose consisted of 300 ug of a 20-mer mutant IDH1 peptide in Montanide, administered subcutaneously together with topical imiquimod. Newly diagnosed WHO grade 3 or 4 IDH1-mutant astrocytomas showing loss of nuclear ATRX were present in the donors. The samples were drawn from NOA16, a multicentre, single-arm, open-label phase I trial in Germany that tested a mutant IDH1 peptide vaccine in humans for the first time. Genomic DNA for TCRB sequencing was extracted from EDTA blood using the DNeasy Blood and Tissue Kit.

What the study reported, not specific to this receptor: Immune responses induced by the vaccine were seen in around 94% of patients across multiple MHC alleles. PBMC samples for TCRB deep sequencing were selected based on availability. The authors noted that analyses of patient blood samples could not be reproduced because of sample limitations. Pseudoprogression appeared unrelated to alterations in the top peripheral T cell clonotypes detected by TCRB sequencing.

V lost 0 bases and J lost 7 bases, and the count of bases not matched to a germline gene is 7. Reading from cysteine to phenylalanine, the CDR3 counts 14 amino acids. Only CDR3 DNA remains: 42 bases, in frame from the first base. From a lookup of the germline V gene, CDR1 and CDR2 are SGDLS and YYNGEE. The sequenced sample was PBMCs, obtained from a glioma patient whose treatment included an IDH1 peptide vaccine. Here the chain combines TRBV9 and TRBJ2-7, with TRBD2 identical over 7 junction bases. The TCR comes from a man aged 40-50 years with glioma. Here the CDR3 is given as CASSVVEGEGEQYF. At the DNA level, the sequence is TGTGCCAGCAGCGTAGTGGAAGGGGAGGGGGAGCAGTACTTC.